Presented here are 32 T cell receptor beta chains from one specimen sequenced in a study of beta chain features in type 1 diabetes. Every isolated RNA sample was fully reverse transcribed, so sequencing captured expressed TCRB transcripts. Clones were sequenced by immunoSEQ multiplex PCR, and TCRdb holds only the in-frame ones, with some missing. Here the sample spans around 250,000 clones, around an eighth being singletons. Antigens of these TCRs are unknown. Points from the study as a whole: TCRB CDR3s from Type 1 diabetes patients were moderately but significantly shorter in all four CD4+ subsets.

The sequenced material came from naive CD4+ T cells from blood. These receptors all come from a young man with type 1 diabetes.

This clone was observed a few times. V gene TRBV23-1 combines with J gene TRBJ1-5; D ambiguous. Being an ORF, TRBV23-1 has a function that is uncertain. Trimming removed 6 bases from V and 9 bases from J, with 12 bases in between. The CDR3 loop spans 12 amino acids. The CDR3 loop reads CASSQRTGPQHF. CDR3 nucleotides: TGCGCCAGCAGCCAAAGAACGGGGCCCCAGCATTTT.

In its sample, this clone was seen a few times. The rearrangement uses TRBV28 and TRBJ2-1; TRBD1 aligns across 7 bases. The germline V gene encodes CDR1 MDHEN and CDR2 SYDVKM. The V segment lost 6 bases and the J segment 15 bases; nucleotides outside the gene matches: 5. The CDR3 has 10 residues. This CDR3 reads CASSRDSWFF. CDR3 DNA: TGTGCCAGCAGCAGGGACAGTTGGTTCTTC.

This clone was recorded a few times. CDR3 nucleotide sequence: TGTGCCAGCAGCTTGTGGGGGCTGGAGACCCAGTACTTC. Its translation is CASSLWGLETQYF. The chain uses TRBV7-2 and TRBJ2-5; D is possibly TRBD1 (6 bases). V lost 3 bases and J 5 bases, leaving 10 bases between the germline ends. The CDR3 sequence is 13 residues long. Germline values: CDR1 SGHTA, CDR2 FQGNSA. Drawing the rest from reference TRBV7-2 and TRBJ2-5, the complete variable domain is GAGVSQSPSNKVTEKGKDVELRCDPISGHTALYWYRQSLGQGLEFLIYFQGNSAPDKSGLPSDRFSAERTGGSVSTLTIQRTQQEDSAVYLCASSLWGLETQYFGPGTRLLVL.

The chain employs TRBV28 and TRBJ2-7; no reliable D call. V dropped 2 bases and J dropped 0 bases, with 8 bases sitting between them. Germline CDR1 reads MDHEN; CDR2 reads SYDVKM. The CDR3 totals 14 residues. This chain's CDR3 is CASSLQVLSYEQYF. The CDR3 nucleotides read TGTGCCAGCAGTTTACAGGTTCTCTCCTACGAGCAGTACTTC.

J is TRBJ2-1 and V is TRBV11-2; 11 nucleotides align to TRBD2. Germline V gene data show CDR1 as SGHAT and CDR2 as FQNNGV. The trim removed 2 bases at V and 3 bases at J, leaving 6 bases unmatched. The CDR3 extends over 17 amino acids. CDR3 DNA: TGTGCCAGCAGCTTACGCCTAGCGGGAGGCCTCTACAATGAGCAGTTCTTC. Its protein is CASSLRLAGGLYNEQFF.

This clone was counted between two and nine times. J is TRBJ2-2 and V is TRBV14; 7 nucleotides align to TRBD1. Germline loops: CDR1 SGHDN, CDR2 FVKESK. Trimming took 1 base from V and 6 from J; bases not matched to a gene: 8. CDR3 size: 16 residues. CDR3 region: CASSQVGTGDPGELFF. The CDR3 DNA reads TGTGCCAGCAGCCAAGTAGGAACAGGGGATCCCGGGGAGCTGTTTTTT.

This chain uses TRBV5-1 with TRBJ2-2, with D perhaps matching TRBD2 (6 bases). The CDR3 totals 14 residues. Germline CDR1 and CDR2: SGHRS and YFSETQ. Trimming pared 7 bases from V and 0 bases from J, leaving 10 bases between. The DNA of the CDR3 is TGCGCCAGCCTTAGGGACTCGAACACCGGGGAGCTGTTTTTT. Protein sequence: CASLRDSNTGELFF. Looking up the rest from reference TRBV5-1 and TRBJ2-2 gives the full variable domain: KAGVTQTPRYLIKTRGQQVTLSCSPISGHRSVSWYQQTPGQGLQFLFEYFSETQRNKGNFPGRFSGRQFSNSRSEMNVSTLELGDSALYLCASLRDSNTGELFFGEGSRLTVL.

DNA of the CDR3: TGTGCCTGGAGTACGGCAGCGAGCAATCAGCCCCAGCATTTT. This translates into CAWSTAASNQPQHF. The rearrangement uses TRBV30 and TRBJ1-5; no firm D call. V lost 2 bases, J lost 1 base, and 9 bases lay in between. This CDR3 region has 14 residues. Germline-derived CDR1 and CDR2 are GTSNPN and SVGIG (reference sequence).

The CDR3 protein is CASSQHNDRELFF. Written as DNA, the CDR3 is TGTGCCAGCAGCCAACATAATGACAGAGAGCTGTTTTTT. The gene calls are TRBV14 and TRBJ2-2; a weak D match, TRBD1 (5 bases). The CDR3 length is 13 residues. Germline CDR1 SGHDN, CDR2 FVKESK. The germline V and J ends were trimmed by 2 bases and 11 bases, with 12 bases remaining between them.

The table lists this clone with a few counts. The rearrangement links TRBV2 to TRBJ2-7; 8 nucleotides match TRBD1. This CDR3 has 14 amino acids. The J segment lost 2 bases and the V segment lost 3 bases, leaving 3 bases of the junction unmatched. The germline gives CDR1 SNHLY, CDR2 FYNNEI. This CDR3 is CASSDGRGPYEQYF. In nucleotides, the CDR3 is TGTGCCAGCAGTGATGGCAGGGGGCCCTACGAGCAGTACTTC.

The rearrangement uses TRBV18 and TRBJ1-4; no clear D gene. Trimming took off 2 bases at V and 7 bases at J, with 11 bases between the two ends. CDR1 and CDR2 from the germline V gene are KGHSH and LQKENI. The CDR3 length is 14 residues. The CDR3 DNA reads as TGTGCCAGCTCACCATCAACAGCTACTGAAAAACTGTTTTTT. This codes for CASSPSTATEKLFF.

The chain has TRBV7-8 and TRBJ1-5, with TRBD1 as a possible D gene (6 bases). The CDR3 has 15 amino acids. Germline V lookup: CDR1 SGHVS, CDR2 FQNEAQ. The germline V and J ends were trimmed by 4 bases and 4 bases, with 14 bases remaining between them. The CDR3 DNA sequence: TGTGCCAGCAGCTCGGGACACTTCAAGAATCAGCCCCAGCATTTT. Translation: CASSSGHFKNQPQHF.

The chain uses TRBV2 and TRBJ1-1, with TRBD1 matching over 7 bases. CDR3 length equals 13 residues. The germline CDR1 and CDR2 sequences are SNHLY and FYNNEI. The V and J ends lost 5 bases and 5 bases, in that order; junction bases with no gene match: 5. The CDR3 sequence: CASSTTGSTEAFF. In DNA, the CDR3 is TGTGCCAGCAGTACGACAGGGTCAACTGAAGCTTTCTTT.

This clone was observed a few times. The chain couples TRBV7-2 to TRBJ1-5, with D possibly matching TRBD1 (5 bases). CDR1 is SGHTA and CDR2 is FQGNSA in the germline V gene. V gave up 1 base and J gave up 1 base, with 8 bases separating them. The CDR3 sequence is 15 residues long. This chain's CDR3 is CASSLGAGSNQPQHF. Here the CDR3 DNA reads TGTGCCAGCAGCTTAGGGGCAGGGAGCAATCAGCCCCAGCATTTT.

This clone was detected only a few times. The J gene is TRBJ1-4, the V gene TRBV29-1; D gene uncertain. This CDR3 region has 13 residues. Trimming removed 7 bases from V and 5 bases from J, with 14 bases in between. Germline CDR1 reads SQVTM; CDR2 reads ANQGSEA. The CDR3: CSALRSLNEKLFF. The DNA of the CDR3 is TGCAGCGCACTAAGGTCCCTCAATGAAAAACTGTTTTTT.

The chain joins TRBV5-4 to TRBJ2-5; 13 nucleotides match TRBD2. Per germline, CDR1 SGHNT and CDR2 YYREEE (reference sequence). This CDR3 comprises 17 residues. V was pared by 4 bases and J by 1 base, with 7 bases of the junction left unmatched. CDR3 sequence: CASSAGLAGAGQETQYF. For the CDR3, the DNA is TGTGCCAGCAGCGCTGGACTAGCGGGAGCAGGCCAAGAGACCCAGTACTTC.

V and J are TRBV28 and TRBJ1-2, with TRBD1 as a possible D gene (6 bases). Trimming left V 3 bases short and J 0 bases short, with 8 bases between. The CDR3 spans 14 residues. Germline lookup yields CDR1 MDHEN and CDR2 SYDVKM. CDR3 in DNA: TGTGCCAGCAGTTTGGGGGCAACTAACTATGGCTACACCTTC. The encoded protein is CASSLGATNYGYTF.

A few counts support this clone. V usage is TRBV9 and J usage is TRBJ1-5, with a weak D call TRBD1 (5 bases). Germline loops: CDR1 SGDLS, CDR2 YYNGEE. The CDR3 is made up of 15 amino acids. V was pared by 4 bases and J by 3 bases, with 14 bases between. The CDR3 nucleotides read TGTGCCAGCAGCCCCGACAGACGTGACAATCAGCCCCAGCATTTT. As protein: CASSPDRRDNQPQHF.

The chain uses TRBV29-1 and TRBJ2-5; 9 bases are shared with TRBD1. Germline loops: CDR1 SQVTM, CDR2 ANQGSEA. The CDR3 runs 13 residues. The V segment lost 6 bases and the J segment 3 bases; nucleotides outside the gene matches: 5. CDR3 DNA sequence: TGCAGCGTAGCTAGGACAGGGGAAGAGACCCAGTACTTC. This encodes CSVARTGEETQYF.

In this sample, this clone turned up a few times. In DNA form, the CDR3 reads TGCGCCAGCAGGGGACTAGCGGGAGGGCCAAATGAGCAGTTCTTC. Its translation is CASRGLAGGPNEQFF. The chain uses TRBV4-1 and TRBJ2-1; TRBD2 matches at 16 bases. The CDR3 contains 15 residues. Germline values: CDR1 MGHRA, CDR2 YSYEKL. Unmatched junction bases numbered 3, after V lost 6 bases and J lost 7 bases.

This clone was observed a handful of times. V usage is TRBV28 and J usage is TRBJ2-7, with 9 bases that match TRBD1. Trimming at V came to 5 bases and at J to 2 bases, leaving 7 bases not matched to a gene. In germline, CDR1 is MDHEN, CDR2 SYDVKM. The CDR3 runs 15 residues. The CDR3 bases are TGTGCCAGCAGTATCCCCGGGACAGGGACCTACGAGCAGTACTTC. It yields the protein CASSIPGTGTYEQYF. The full variable domain, completed using reference TRBV28 and TRBJ2-7, is DVKVTQSSRYLVKRTGEKVFLECVQDMDHENMFWYRQDPGLGLRLIYFSYDVKMKEKGDIPEGYSVSREKKERFSLILESASTNQTSMYLCASSIPGTGTYEQYFGPGTRLTVT.

The gene calls are TRBV5-4 and TRBJ1-1, with TRBD1 matching over 12 bases. Trimming removed 3 bases from V and 5 bases from J; junction bases left unmatched: 2. The CDR3 covers 14 residues. Germline CDR1 reads SGHNT; CDR2 reads YYREEE (reference sequence). The CDR3 loop is CASSSGQGATEAFF. For the CDR3, the DNA is TGTGCCAGCAGCTCGGGACAGGGGGCTACTGAAGCTTTCTTT.

This sequence joins TRBV4-3 and TRBJ2-3; D possibly corresponds to TRBD1 (6 bases). The V and J ends lost 0 bases and 0 bases respectively, with 10 bases between them. The CDR3 loop spans 16 amino acids. Germline CDR1 reads LGHNA; CDR2 reads YSLEER. CDR3 DNA sequence: TGCGCCAGCAGCCAAGATCGGACAGCTAGCACAGATACGCAGTATTTT. Protein product: CASSQDRTASTDTQYF.

The chain couples TRBV7-3 to TRBJ2-3, with 7 nucleotides matching TRBD1. Unmatched junction bases numbered 11, after V lost 4 bases and J lost 1 base. This CDR3 is 17 amino acids long. In germline, CDR1 is SGHTA, CDR2 FQGTGA. The CDR3 is CASSYRDRAGRTDTQYF. As DNA, the CDR3 is TGTGCCAGCAGCTATCGAGACAGGGCCGGTCGCACAGATACGCAGTATTTT.

This chain joins TRBV19 and TRBJ2-1, with 11 bases fitting TRBD2. This CDR3 comprises 14 residues. Unmatched junction bases numbered 7, after V lost 8 bases and J lost 7 bases. Germline assignment: CDR1 LNHDA and CDR2 SQIVND (reference sequence). The CDR3 spells CASRLAGGINEQFF. The CDR3 coding sequence is TGTGCCAGTCGCCTAGCGGGAGGTATAAATGAGCAGTTCTTC.

This clone was seen more than once but under ten times. The chain combines TRBV5-4 with TRBJ2-1; 16 nucleotides match TRBD2. With V trimmed by 4 bases and J by 8 bases, 9 bases remained unmatched. In germline, CDR1 is SGHNT, CDR2 YYREEE (reference sequence). The CDR3 totals 17 residues. The CDR3, as DNA: TGTGCCAGCAGCCCTCAGGGACTAGCGGGAGGGCCTCATGAGCAGTTCTTC. This sequence encodes CASSPQGLAGGPHEQFF.

V usage is TRBV9 and J usage is TRBJ2-5, with D tentatively TRBD1 (5 bases). Germline CDR1 is SGDLS and CDR2 is YYNGEE. The CDR3 runs 14 residues. The V gene lost 3 bases and the J gene lost 1 base, with 10 bases spanning the gap. The CDR3 protein is CASSGRQFQETQYF. The CDR3 region has the DNA TGTGCCAGCAGCGGGCGACAGTTCCAAGAGACCCAGTACTTC.

This sequence joins TRBV29-1 and TRBJ2-1; a weak D match, TRBD1 (6 bases). The CDR3 runs to 16 residues. Germline loops: CDR1 SQVTM, CDR2 ANQGSEA. Trimming cost V 2 bases and J 1 base, with 15 bases left between them. The CDR3, as DNA: TGCAGCGTTGAAATACTCGAGCAGGGGTCCTACAATGAGCAGTTCTTC. Translating gives CSVEILEQGSYNEQFF.

In this sample, this clone turned up a few times. V gene TRBV18 combines with J gene TRBJ2-7; the D gene is possibly TRBD1 (6 bases). CDR1 KGHSH and CDR2 LQKENI come from the germline V gene. The CDR3 contains 13 residues. Trimming took off 3 bases at V and 5 bases at J, with 11 bases between the two ends. The CDR3 DNA is TGTGCCAGCTCACCGACCGCAGGGGACGAGCAGTACTTC. Its translation: CASSPTAGDEQYF.

The chain carries TRBV9 and TRBJ1-2; the match to TRBD1 covers 7 bases. Germline V gene lookup returns CDR1 SGDLS and CDR2 YYNGEE. The CDR3 runs 13 residues. With V trimmed by 3 bases and J by 4 bases, 3 bases remained unmatched. The CDR3 loop reads CASSGTGAYGYTF. CDR3 nucleotides: TGTGCCAGCAGCGGAACAGGGGCCTATGGCTACACCTTC.

This clone was observed a handful of times. The chain links TRBV5-1 to TRBJ2-5; TRBD1 agrees at 8 bases. The CDR3 sequence is 13 residues long. The germline V gene encodes CDR1 SGHRS and CDR2 YFSETQ. V was clipped by 0 bases and J by 11 bases; unmatched bases: 6. CDR3 loop: CASSLGQGAAQYF. As DNA, the CDR3 is TGCGCCAGCAGCTTGGGGCAGGGGGCCGCTCAGTACTTC.

In this sample, this clone turned up a few times. V gene TRBV2 combines with J gene TRBJ1-2, with D maybe TRBD1 (6 bases). The CDR3 has 15 residues. V shed 4 bases and J shed 8 bases, with 20 bases lying between them. Looked up from germline, CDR1 is SNHLY and CDR2 is FYNNEI. CDR3 nucleotide sequence: TGTGCCAGCAGTGCCCCGAGGGGGGGATTTGAGGGCTACACCTTC. Protein sequence: CASSAPRGGFEGYTF.